This T cell receptor beta chain emerged from a study of T cell responses to AZD1222 COVID-19 vaccine. Generated by immunoSEQ multiplex PCR, the TCRdb table keeps only in-frame clones and is missing some. The sample has 110,000 to 150,000 clones; 75% to 90% are singletons. There are 17 residues in the CDR3. V shed 7 bases and J 2 bases; nucleotides not matched to a gene: 9. CDR1 and CDR2 from the germline V gene are LNHDA and SQIVND (reference sequence). The source was peripheral blood, collected on day 0 of AZD1222 vaccination. This clonotype was sampled from an adult in good health. J is TRBJ1-3 and V is TRBV19; 12 bases fit TRBD1. The CDR3 loop is CASTPPGQGAAGNTIYF. CDR3 nucleotide sequence: TGTGCCAGTACCCCCCCGGGACAGGGGGCAGCTGGAAACACCATATATTTT.